These 5 T cell receptor beta chains share one sample of origin, sequenced in a study of blood T cell repertoires in COVID-19. Libraries were prepared by immunoSEQ multiplex PCR; TCRdb keeps only in-frame clonotypes and omits some of them. The table records around 330,000 clones, 90% of them present only once. Material: PBMCs or T cells enriched from blood (not recorded which). Every receptor here comes from a man aged 55-75 years who had recovered from COVID-19.

This clone has a count of ten or more. The J gene is TRBJ2-7, the V gene TRBV19; D may be TRBD2 (6 bases). V was cut by 5 bases and J by 2 bases, with 13 bases left in between. This CDR3 comprises 14 residues. Germline values: CDR1 LNHDA, CDR2 SQIVND (reference sequence). The CDR3 sequence is CASSPPGGPYEQYF. CDR3 nucleotides: TGTGCCAGTAGTCCCCCTGGAGGGCCCTACGAGCAGTACTTC.

The rearrangement uses TRBV11-3 and TRBJ2-1; 7 nucleotides agree with TRBD2. The CDR3 sequence is 15 residues long. Germline-derived CDR1 and CDR2 are SGHNT and YENEEA. The trim removed 3 bases at V and 0 bases at J, leaving 2 bases unmatched. CDR3 in amino acids: CASSLRGGSYNEQFF. In DNA, the CDR3 is TGTGCCAGCAGCTTGCGCGGGGGCTCCTACAATGAGCAGTTCTTC.

The chain has TRBV7-2 and TRBJ2-3; D is perhaps TRBD2 (5 bases). The V gene's germline CDR1 is SGHTA and CDR2 FQGNSA. This CDR3 contains 13 residues. Trimming took off 7 bases at V and 2 bases at J, with 10 bases between the two ends. CDR3 amino acids: CASNSGYTDTQYF. CDR3 bases: TGTGCCAGCAACTCGGGGTACACAGATACGCAGTATTTT.

In its sample, this clone was seen many times. This chain connects TRBV30 to TRBJ1-6; possible D gene TRBD1, 5 bases. V shed 2 bases and J shed 6 bases, with 8 bases lying between them. The CDR3 consists of 13 residues. In germline, CDR1 is GTSNPN, CDR2 SVGIG (reference sequence). The CDR3 nucleotides are TGTGCCTGGAGTTTAGACAGTAATTCACCCCTCCACTTT. Encoded protein: CAWSLDSNSPLHF.

The chain is built from TRBV11-2 and TRBJ2-3; 7 bases line up with TRBD1. Per germline, CDR1 SGHAT and CDR2 FQNNGV. The CDR3 contains 16 residues. V dropped 0 bases and J dropped 6; count of bases not matched to a gene: 9. The CDR3 nucleotides read TGTGCCAGCAGCTTAGAGTTGAGGGGGCGCCCGGATACGCAGTATTTT. Its protein is CASSLELRGRPDTQYF.